This record looks at one T cell receptor (beta chain) sequence and its context. The method was immunoSEQ multiplex PCR; TCRdb's version includes in-frame clones alone and lacks a portion of them. Of 110,000 to 150,000 clones in the sample, approximately 88% were seen once. These data come from a study of control samples from healthy donors and cancer patients. CDR1 MNHEY and CDR2 SVGAGI come from the germline V gene. V shed 4 bases and J shed 2 bases, with 11 bases lying between them. The CDR3 runs 14 residues. This chain joins TRBV6-5 and TRBJ1-2; D gene ambiguous. Specimen: blood. The clonotype was recovered from a man aged 25 to 40 in good health. The CDR3 region is CASSLSRRNYGYTF. CDR3 bases: TGTGCCAGCAGTTTATCCCGAAGGAACTATGGCTACACCTTC.